Listed below are T cell receptor beta chains from one sample, sequenced in a study of blood T cell dynamics during melanoma immunotherapy. Some clones are missing from TCRdb's copy, which holds only in-frame ones; the method was immunoSEQ multiplex PCR. Of around 7,000 clones listed, roughly four fifths were seen once; the top ten hold approximately 15%. The specimen comprised blood, sampled from a patient treated with checkpoint blockade. The source is a human donor with melanoma. The CDR3 runs from the conserved cysteine through the conserved F or W. Each record gives: V gene, J gene, clone size, D gene, CDR3 DNA, CDR3 protein. D genes are given only for firm matches. For some rows the clone size is stated as once, few or many, or as a class when expanded; others skip it.

TRBV7-2,TRBJ2-4,NA,TRBD1,TGTGCCAGCAGCCAAGGACAGGGCAAAAACATTCAGTACTTC,CASSQGQGKNIQYF
TRBV4-2,TRBJ1-5,once,NA,TGTGCCAGCAGCCCCCGACAGAATCAGCCCCAGCATTTT,CASSPRQNQPQHF
TRBV27,TRBJ2-7,NA,TRBD2,TGTGCCAGCAGTTCAGGCTCGGGACTAGCGGGTTACTACGAGCAGTACTTC,CASSSGSGLAGYYEQYF
TRBV5-1,TRBJ2-3,NA,NA,TGCGCCAGCAGTACAAGGGCAGGTTCGACAGATACGCAGTATTTT,CASSTRAGSTDTQYF
TRBV11-2,TRBJ2-2,NA,NA,TGTGCCAGCAGCTTAGAAACAGGGTGGTCCACCGGGGAGCTGTTTTTT,CASSLETGWSTGELFF
TRBV6-5,TRBJ2-7,once,NA,TGTGCCAGCAGCAGACTAGGAATCTACGAGCAGTACTTC,CASSRLGIYEQYF
TRBV7-2,TRBJ1-1,once,TRBD1,TGTGCCAGCAGCTTAGCGGACAGGGAGCCTGAAGCTTTCTTT,CASSLADREPEAFF
TRBV5-4,TRBJ1-1,NA,NA,TGTGCCAGCAGCCCGGACGTACTCCCTGAAGCTTTCTTT,CASSPDVLPEAFF
TRBV19,TRBJ2-7,NA,NA,TGTGCCAGTAGTCGGTCGTTGGCTACCTCCTACGAGCAGTACTTC,CASSRSLATSYEQYF
TRBV27,TRBJ1-6,NA,NA,TGTGCCAGCAGTGCACTGGGACGGAGTAATTCACCCCTCCACTTT,CASSALGRSNSPLHF
TRBV19,TRBJ2-7,NA,NA,TGTGCCAGTAGTCTTGCTAGCGTCTCCTACGAGCAGTACTTC,CASSLASVSYEQYF
TRBV19,TRBJ1-1,NA,TRBD1,TGTGCCCCTAGGGTCCGGGACAGCTTAGTGGGCACTGAAGCTTTCTTT,CAPRVRDSLVGTEAFF
TRBV19,TRBJ2-5,NA,TRBD1,TGTGCCAGTAGTCCCCCGGGACAGGGGGATCTGGAGACCCAGTACTTC,CASSPPGQGDLETQYF
TRBV30,TRBJ1-1,few,NA,TGTGCCTGGAGAGAAGGGCCCGGAGGGCATGAAGCTTTCTTT,CAWREGPGGHEAFF
TRBV5-4,TRBJ1-4,NA,TRBD1,TGTGCCAGCAGCGTGACAGGGAAGGCGATTAAAGGTGAAAAACTGTTTTTT,CASSVTGKAIKGEKLFF
TRBV30,TRBJ1-1,NA,NA,TGTGCCTGGAGTACGGGGGGAGGGAACACTGAAGCTTTCTTT,CAWSTGGGNTEAFF
TRBV30,TRBJ1-4,NA,TRBD1,TGTGCCTGGAACTCCGGGACAGCCGTTGAAAAACTGTTTTTT,CAWNSGTAVEKLFF
TRBV18,TRBJ1-2,NA,TRBD1,TGTGCCAGCTCACCTCAAGGACAGGGGCGAGCTAACTATGGCTACACCTTC,CASSPQGQGRANYGYTF
TRBV2,TRBJ1-5,NA,TRBD1,TGTGCCAGCGCAGGGGGCGAAGGTCAGCCCCAGCATTTT,CASAGGEGQPQHF
TRBV30,TRBJ1-1,NA,NA,TGTGCCTGGAGGGGCTACAGGGTGGGGAACACTGAAGCTTTCTTT,CAWRGYRVGNTEAFF